These 2 T cell receptor beta chains were sequenced from one sample in a study of blood T cells in healthy people across ages. Sample-barcoded 5' priming and a J-beta primer mix drove a second PCR of roughly 6 to 12 cycles. TCRdb reanalysed the 5' RACE reads using MiXCR and keeps one entry per CDR3 protein. The repertoire includes roughly 1,300,000 distinct CDR3 sequences, 45% to 70% of them detected once, and over 6.5% sits in the top ten. Sequencing was done on a sample of blood. The source of these receptors is a man aged 18 to 29 in good health.

This chain joins TRBV10-3 and TRBJ2-7; 14 positions agree with TRBD2. The CDR3 runs 18 residues. The germline V gene has CDR1 ENHRY and CDR2 SYGVKD. Trimming at V came to 3 bases and at J to 2 bases, leaving 9 bases not matched to a gene. CDR3 nucleotides: TGTGCCATCAGTGATTCTGGGACTAGCGGGGGTTCTACCTACGAGCAGTACTTC. It is translated as CAISDSGTSGGSTYEQYF.

This clonotype was counted only a few times. The rearrangement links TRBV6-2 or TRBV6-3 to TRBJ2-7; 8 bases line up with TRBD1. This CDR3 contains 18 residues. The J segment lost 0 bases and the V segment lost 5 bases, leaving 15 bases of the junction unmatched. CDR1 and CDR2 from the germline V gene are MNHEY and SVGEGT. The CDR3 DNA follows: TGTGCCAGCAGTCTACGCCCTGGACAGGGCACATTCTCCTACGAGCAGTACTTC. This sequence encodes CASSLRPGQGTFSYEQYF.